A selection of T cell receptor beta chains follows, all from one sample in a study of technical replicates of blood from several donors. Repertoires were generated with immunoSEQ multiplex PCR, while TCRdb's copy carries only in-frame clones and drops some. The sample lists over 55,000 clones; around 87% were seen once. Sequencing used PBMCs. The origin of the receptors is a human donor in good health. Some clones in this sample may be carry-over from other donors' samples. The conserved cysteine and the conserved F or W are not part of the CDR3 here.

v_call,cdr3_aa
TRBV9,ASSLGTGIPNEQF
TRBV10-3,AIRSQETQY
TRBV7-2,ASSFQVGGGNTEAF
TRBV19,ASSQGGGANEKLF
TRBV30,AWSGLAGGETQY
TRBV30,AWSVYSGGPQY
TRBV5-1,ASSLEGRTGELF
TRBV4-1,ASSQTVEYNEQF
TRBV25-1,ASSVYRGDYGYT
TRBV5-4,ASSSGQGATDTQY
TRBV11-2,ASSSPRQVNYEQY
TRBV5-1,ASSFGGGGLTMNTEAF
TRBV5-3,ARIRTRREGDEQF
TRBV5-6,ASRPSPSGSYEQY
TRBV27,ASSLKGNYEQY
TRBV11-2,ASSLDGRGHLSGNTIY
TRBV10-3,AISREPGQEAF
TRBV2,ASSGPRTSGRRRTGELF
TRBV6-1,ASRHRGREQPQH
TRBV5-5,ASSSTGTQPQH
TRBV9,ASSKQTTGEQF
TRBV27,ASSFSLAAPPAELF
TRBV4-3,ASSPGGSASGADTQY
TRBV5-4,ASSLASSGGRTGELF
TRBV30,AWNLGTGSYNEQF
TRBV4-3,ASSQDSTEAFYGYT
TRBV7-9,ASSFLEGGVGELF
TRBV7-3,ASSPDPGGTDTQY
TRBV4-1,ASSRSSGLLGPYNEQF
TRBV4-1,ASSQDGGARETQY
TRBV2,ATNRDQETQY
TRBV7-9,ATSGEKLF
TRBV29-1,SAKASGIANTGELF
TRBV6-4,ASSDVYGTGAYEQY
TRBV27,ASGLPPGTANEKLF
TRBV5-6,ASSSLANGELF
TRBV9,ASSPGTGGFYEQY
TRBV14,ASSPWGDHEQY
TRBV4-1,ASSQDHYGSYEQY
TRBV4-3,ASSQDSGTGPRDTQY
TRBV10-3,AISEQNTEAF
TRBV6-6,ASSYTERGDRETQY
TRBV5-6,ASSSRERQGAGNQPQH
TRBV14,ASSQEVGTGWNLPLSGELF
TRBV30,ASSTPRDRRGYT
TRBV19,AAGWGGGDSGELF
TRBV12-5,ASGRDSGTYEQY